This paragraph reports one TCR beta chain. Its antigen is undetermined. The validation cohort, a group of over a hundred subjects, included the donors and was separate from the approximately 660-subject first cohort. The entry originates in a study of cytomegalovirus exposure and HLA in healthy donors. Whole-study results and caveats: The study listed 164 cytomegalovirus-associated TCR beta chains. The TCR clusters that emerged in the first cohort tended, a later analysis found, to co-occur in the 120 validation repertoires. Confirmation was obtained in vitro that a few CMV-associated chains are specific for CMV antigens.

Produced via immunoSEQ multiplex PCR; TCRdb's table is partial and in-frame only. The table has tens of thousands of clones, just over 90% seen once. The TCR sequence derives from a man aged 18 to 29 in good health and CMV-seronegative. The sample consisted of PBMCs.

CDR3 bases: TGTGCCAGCAGTAGCCGAAGGGCGGGAGAGACCCAGTACTTC. It specifies CASSSRRAGETQYF. The chain couples TRBV2 to TRBJ2-5; maybe TRBD2 (5 bases). V lost 5 bases, J lost 4 bases, and 14 bases lay in between. This CDR3 contains 14 residues. Germline V gene data show CDR1 as SNHLY and CDR2 as FYNNEI.